The rows below give T cell receptor beta chains drawn from one sample of a study of T cell responses to AZD1222 COVID-19 vaccine. Profiling relied on immunoSEQ multiplex PCR, and the TCRdb table lists in-frame clones only, not all of them. The sample records some 280,000 clones, approximately 94% being singletons. This sample comprised peripheral blood, obtained 28 days after the second AZD1222 dose. These TCRs come from an adult who received the AZD1222 COVID-19 vaccine. The CDR3 runs from the conserved cysteine through the conserved F or W. Fields, in order: V gene, J gene, D gene, clone size, CDR3 protein, CDR3 DNA. D genes are given only for firm matches. Only part of the rows carry a size: once, few, many, or a class if the clone is expanded.

v_call: TRBV29-1; j_call: TRBJ1-1; d_call: TRBD1; clone_size: .; cdr3_aa: CSVEETGGTEAFF; cdr3_nt: TGCAGCGTGGAAGAGACAGGGGGCACTGAAGCTTTCTTT
v_call: TRBV13; j_call: TRBJ1-2; d_call: .; clone_size: .; cdr3_aa: CASSLGVSSSYGYTF; cdr3_nt: TGTGCCAGCAGCTTAGGCGTTTCTTCTAGCTATGGCTACACCTTC
v_call: TRBV19; j_call: TRBJ2-1; d_call: TRBD1; clone_size: .; cdr3_aa: CATNRGRVNEQFF; cdr3_nt: TGTGCCACCAACAGGGGGCGAGTCAATGAGCAGTTCTTC
v_call: TRBV11-2; j_call: TRBJ2-2; d_call: .; clone_size: .; cdr3_aa: CASSLALSGELFF; cdr3_nt: TGTGCCAGCAGCTTAGCTCTATCCGGGGAGCTGTTTTTT
v_call: TRBV27; j_call: TRBJ2-6; d_call: .; clone_size: .; cdr3_aa: CASSLSRPSGANVLTF; cdr3_nt: TGTGCCAGCAGTTTGTCCAGACCCTCTGGGGCCAACGTCCTGACTTTC
v_call: TRBV4-2; j_call: TRBJ2-2; d_call: .; clone_size: .; cdr3_aa: CASSQLPPRNTGELFF; cdr3_nt: TGTGCCAGCAGCCAGCTACCCCCGCGGAACACCGGGGAGCTGTTTTTT
v_call: TRBV27; j_call: TRBJ1-1; d_call: .; clone_size: .; cdr3_aa: CASSPKDVDPQAFF; cdr3_nt: TGTGCCAGCAGCCCGAAAGACGTCGACCCCCAAGCTTTCTTT
v_call: TRBV5-1; j_call: TRBJ1-2; d_call: TRBD1; clone_size: .; cdr3_aa: CASSLVSGTGLINYGYTF; cdr3_nt: TGCGCCAGCAGCTTGGTCTCCGGGACAGGATTAATTAACTATGGCTACACCTTC
v_call: TRBV15; j_call: TRBJ2-3; d_call: TRBD1; clone_size: once; cdr3_aa: CATSIRDRGPSF; cdr3_nt: TGTGCCACCAGCATCCGGGACAGGGGACCCTCCTTT
v_call: TRBV28; j_call: TRBJ1-2; d_call: .; clone_size: .; cdr3_aa: CASSFSDSAYGYTF; cdr3_nt: TGTGCCAGCAGTTTCTCTGACAGTGCCTATGGCTACACCTTC
v_call: TRBV5-1; j_call: TRBJ2-7; d_call: TRBD2; clone_size: .; cdr3_aa: CASSGGLAGSYEQYF; cdr3_nt: TGCGCCAGCAGCGGGGGACTAGCGGGCTCCTACGAGCAGTACTTC
v_call: TRBV6-6; j_call: TRBJ2-1; d_call: .; clone_size: .; cdr3_aa: CASSPPPGRGEQFF; cdr3_nt: TGTGCCAGCAGTCCCCCTCCGGGCCGGGGTGAGCAGTTCTTC
v_call: TRBV5-1; j_call: TRBJ1-5; d_call: .; clone_size: .; cdr3_aa: CASSFRGGSNQPQHF; cdr3_nt: TGCGCCAGCAGCTTTCGGGGAGGGAGCAATCAGCCCCAGCATTTT
v_call: TRBV27; j_call: TRBJ1-6; d_call: TRBD1; clone_size: .; cdr3_aa: CASKRQGAVDYNSPLHF; cdr3_nt: TGTGCCAGCAAGCGGCAGGGGGCAGTCGATTATAATTCACCCCTCCACTTT
v_call: TRBV29-1; j_call: TRBJ2-1; d_call: TRBD2; clone_size: .; cdr3_aa: CSVRLAGGPYNEQFF; cdr3_nt: TGCAGCGTAAGACTAGCGGGGGGGCCCTACAATGAGCAGTTCTTC
v_call: TRBV7-8; j_call: TRBJ1-1; d_call: .; clone_size: .; cdr3_aa: CASSLGGVQGGSLAFF; cdr3_nt: TGTGCCAGCAGCTTAGGAGGGGTGCAGGGCGGATCCTTGGCTTTCTTT
v_call: TRBV7-3; j_call: TRBJ2-2; d_call: TRBD1; clone_size: once; cdr3_aa: CASSSDRVGTGELFF; cdr3_nt: TGTGCCAGCAGCTCCGACAGGGTGGGGACCGGGGAGCTGTTTTTT
v_call: TRBV28; j_call: TRBJ1-2; d_call: .; clone_size: .; cdr3_aa: CASSLTGDYGYTF; cdr3_nt: TGTGCCAGCAGTCTGACGGGGGACTATGGCTACACCTTC
v_call: TRBV28; j_call: TRBJ1-1; d_call: TRBD1; clone_size: .; cdr3_aa: CASSFLGTVGPNTEAFF; cdr3_nt: TGTGCCAGCAGTTTCTTAGGGACAGTGGGCCCTAACACTGAAGCTTTCTTT
v_call: TRBV28; j_call: TRBJ1-2; d_call: .; clone_size: .; cdr3_aa: CASSFREYGYTF; cdr3_nt: TGTGCCAGCAGTTTCCGGGAATATGGCTACACCTTC
v_call: TRBV29-1; j_call: TRBJ2-3; d_call: TRBD2; clone_size: .; cdr3_aa: CSVDRASGGINTQYF; cdr3_nt: TGCAGCGTTGATCGTGCTAGCGGGGGGATAAATACGCAGTATTTT
v_call: TRBV6-2/TRBV6-3; j_call: TRBJ1-2; d_call: .; clone_size: .; cdr3_aa: CASSSNRDGGYTF; cdr3_nt: TGTGCCAGCAGCAGTAACAGGGATGGTGGCTACACCTTC
v_call: TRBV24-1; j_call: TRBJ2-2; d_call: .; clone_size: .; cdr3_aa: CATTEAGNTGELFF; cdr3_nt: TGTGCCACCACAGAAGCGGGGAACACCGGGGAGCTGTTTTTT
v_call: TRBV7-3; j_call: TRBJ2-3; d_call: .; clone_size: .; cdr3_aa: CASSPSRGDTQYF; cdr3_nt: TGTGCCAGCAGCCCTTCCCGGGGAGATACGCAGTATTTT
v_call: TRBV6-2/TRBV6-3; j_call: TRBJ1-2; d_call: TRBD1; clone_size: .; cdr3_aa: CASSLMIQGADGYTF; cdr3_nt: TGTGCCAGCAGTCTCATGATCCAGGGGGCGGACGGCTACACCTTC
v_call: TRBV5-1; j_call: TRBJ2-7; d_call: .; clone_size: .; cdr3_aa: CASSFRPDRQIYEQYF; cdr3_nt: TGCGCCAGCAGCTTCCGACCCGACAGGCAAATCTACGAGCAGTACTTC
v_call: TRBV15; j_call: TRBJ1-5; d_call: TRBD1; clone_size: .; cdr3_aa: CATMFAGQGADQPQHF; cdr3_nt: TGTGCCACCATGTTCGCGGGACAGGGGGCTGATCAGCCCCAGCATTTT
v_call: TRBV15; j_call: TRBJ2-1; d_call: TRBD2; clone_size: .; cdr3_aa: CATSRAAGVNEQFF; cdr3_nt: TGTGCCACCAGCAGAGCAGCGGGAGTCAATGAGCAGTTCTTC
v_call: TRBV5-1; j_call: TRBJ1-6; d_call: .; clone_size: once; cdr3_aa: CASSPSGNSPLHF; cdr3_nt: TGCGCCAGCAGCCCTTCTGGCAATTCACCCCTCCACTTT
v_call: TRBV9; j_call: TRBJ2-3; d_call: .; clone_size: .; cdr3_aa: CASSVGVSTDTQYF; cdr3_nt: TGTGCCAGCAGCGTAGGGGTTAGCACAGATACGCAGTATTTT
v_call: TRBV29-1; j_call: TRBJ2-3; d_call: .; clone_size: .; cdr3_aa: CSVQGLPSTDTQYF; cdr3_nt: TGCAGCGTTCAGGGATTACCCAGCACAGATACGCAGTATTTT
v_call: TRBV18; j_call: TRBJ2-7; d_call: TRBD1; clone_size: .; cdr3_aa: CASSPLVGTGGYEQYF; cdr3_nt: TGTGCCAGCTCACCCCTCGTGGGGACAGGGGGTTACGAGCAGTACTTC
v_call: TRBV28; j_call: TRBJ2-2; d_call: .; clone_size: .; cdr3_aa: CASSTGTRTGELFF; cdr3_nt: TGTGCCAGCAGCACTGGGACTCGCACCGGGGAGCTGTTTTTT
v_call: TRBV29-1; j_call: TRBJ1-2; d_call: .; clone_size: few; cdr3_aa: CSGVERVHGYTF; cdr3_nt: TGCAGCGGTGTCGAACGGGTCCATGGCTACACCTTC
v_call: TRBV6-5; j_call: TRBJ1-1; d_call: .; clone_size: .; cdr3_aa: CASSRRGGGEAFF; cdr3_nt: TGTGCCAGCAGTCGGCGGGGGGGCGGTGAAGCTTTCTTT
v_call: TRBV28; j_call: TRBJ2-5; d_call: TRBD2; clone_size: .; cdr3_aa: CASSLLETSGPQETQYF; cdr3_nt: TGTGCCAGCAGTTTATTGGAGACTAGCGGCCCCCAAGAGACCCAGTACTTC
v_call: TRBV5-4; j_call: TRBJ1-1; d_call: .; clone_size: .; cdr3_aa: CARGGTEAFF; cdr3_nt: TGTGCCAGGGGGGGAACTGAAGCTTTCTTT
v_call: TRBV7-9; j_call: TRBJ2-1; d_call: TRBD2; clone_size: once; cdr3_aa: CASSLRSSGVDNEQFF; cdr3_nt: TGTGCCAGCAGCTTACGGTCTAGCGGGGTAGACAATGAGCAGTTCTTC
v_call: TRBV5-1; j_call: TRBJ1-2; d_call: .; clone_size: .; cdr3_aa: CASSLARVDYGYTF; cdr3_nt: TGCGCCAGCAGCTTAGCCAGGGTGGACTATGGCTACACCTTC
v_call: TRBV18; j_call: TRBJ1-1; d_call: .; clone_size: .; cdr3_aa: CASYPPMGEGEAFF; cdr3_nt: TGTGCCAGCTACCCGCCCATGGGAGAGGGTGAAGCTTTCTTT
v_call: TRBV18; j_call: TRBJ2-7; d_call: .; clone_size: .; cdr3_aa: CASSHGPTYEQYF; cdr3_nt: TGTGCCAGCTCACATGGGCCGACTTACGAGCAGTACTTC
v_call: TRBV10-3; j_call: TRBJ1-4; d_call: TRBD1; clone_size: .; cdr3_aa: CAISHTTGGEKLFF; cdr3_nt: TGTGCCATCAGCCATACGACAGGGGGTGAAAAACTGTTTTTT
v_call: TRBV18; j_call: TRBJ2-7; d_call: TRBD2; clone_size: .; cdr3_aa: CASSTQGLREGRNEQYF; cdr3_nt: TGTGCCAGCTCAACTCAAGGGCTGAGGGAGGGCCGCAACGAGCAGTACTTC
v_call: TRBV7-2; j_call: TRBJ2-4; d_call: .; clone_size: .; cdr3_aa: CASSGLAKNIQYF; cdr3_nt: TGTGCCAGCAGCGGACTAGCCAAAAACATTCAGTACTTC
v_call: TRBV9; j_call: TRBJ1-1; d_call: .; clone_size: .; cdr3_aa: CASSVAPSLQGQTEAFF; cdr3_nt: TGTGCCAGCAGCGTAGCTCCTTCGTTGCAGGGGCAGACTGAAGCTTTCTTT
v_call: TRBV11-2; j_call: TRBJ2-3; d_call: TRBD2; clone_size: .; cdr3_aa: CASRRYSGRAATSTDTQYF; cdr3_nt: TGTGCCAGCAGAAGATATAGCGGGAGGGCCGCTACTTCCACAGATACGCAGTATTTT
v_call: TRBV5-6; j_call: TRBJ2-6; d_call: .; clone_size: few; cdr3_aa: CASSLPGAGANVLTF; cdr3_nt: TGTGCCAGCAGCCTTCCGGGAGCTGGGGCCAACGTCCTGACTTTC
v_call: TRBV30; j_call: TRBJ2-3; d_call: .; clone_size: .; cdr3_aa: CAWRGVSTDTQYF; cdr3_nt: TGTGCCTGGAGGGGTGTTAGCACAGATACGCAGTATTTT
v_call: TRBV10-2; j_call: TRBJ1-1; d_call: .; clone_size: many; cdr3_aa: CASLLVGRMNTEAFF; cdr3_nt: TGCGCCAGCCTTTTAGTCGGGCGGATGAACACTGAAGCTTTCTTT
v_call: TRBV9; j_call: TRBJ2-3; d_call: .; clone_size: .; cdr3_aa: CASSVVGATSTDTQYF; cdr3_nt: TGTGCCAGCAGCGTAGTGGGGGCTACTAGCACAGATACGCAGTATTTT